The clone carrying this TCR beta chain came up a few times. The antigen remains unidentified. This specimen comes from a study of response to subunit inactivated influenza vaccine. Study-level results: Few additional T cells are recruited per seasonal influenza vaccination, authors suggested.

V lost 3 bases and J 6 bases, leaving 8 bases between the germline ends. The CDR3 has 13 amino acids. TCRdb recomputed calls from the RT-PCR reads with MiXCR, one row per CDR3 protein. Of 450,000 to 600,000 distinct CDR3 sequences listed, approximately 15% are singletons. Sequences were derived from CD4+ T cells sorted from PBMCs, sampled less than 30 months after vaccination. The clonotype was recovered from a man aged 50-75 years who received an inactivated influenza vaccine. This chain connects TRBV12-3 or TRBV12-4 to TRBJ2-2, with D tentatively TRBD1 (5 bases). CDR3 loop: CASSFIGAGELFF. The DNA of the CDR3 is TGTGCCAGCAGTTTTATAGGGGCCGGGGAGCTGTTTTTT.